This entry concerns a single T cell receptor beta chain. The sample originates from a study of blood T cell repertoires in COVID-19. The repertoire was sequenced with immunoSEQ multiplex PCR; TCRdb's copy has only in-frame clones and lacks some. The sample lists roughly 68,000 clones, 88% occurring once. Looked up from germline, CDR1 is WNHNN and CDR2 is SYGVQD (reference sequence). The CDR3 consists of 18 residues. V shed 0 bases, J shed 4 bases, and the junction held 9 bases outside the gene matches. The clonotype originates from a human donor in a cohort sampled during active COVID-19. The material sequenced was peripheral blood. The V gene is TRBV10-1, the J gene TRBJ2-6; the match to TRBD1 covers 7 bases. CDR3 coding DNA: TGCGCCAGCAGTGAGTCGGTAGGGGGCGGAAGAGGGGCCAACGTCCTGACTTTC. Amino acid sequence: CASSESVGGGRGANVLTF.